The entry below gives a single T cell receptor (beta chain) sequence along with its context. Germline values: CDR1 MNHNS, CDR2 SASEGT. The CDR3 contains 13 residues. V was shortened by 5 bases and J by 6 bases, with 13 bases between the two germline ends. The authors sorted CD4+ naive, central memory, regulatory and stem cell-like memory cells via CD45RO/CCR7/CD25/CD127/CD95/CD27. In all sorted populations, purity surpassed 95%. This record comes from a study of beta chain features in type 1 diabetes. The investigators reverse transcribed all of the isolated RNA, so they sequenced expressed TCRB transcripts. Clones were sequenced by immunoSEQ multiplex PCR, and TCRdb holds only the in-frame ones, with some missing. The repertoire holds 360,000 or so clones, with 20% as singletons.

The origin of this receptor is a woman aged 18 to 35 in good health. This chain connects TRBV6-1 to TRBJ1-2; the D gene is possibly TRBD1 (6 bases). Sequenced: naive CD4+ T cells from blood. CDR3 DNA: TGTGCCAGCAGTCAAATGGACAGAAATGGCTACACCTTC. Protein sequence: CASSQMDRNGYTF.